The clone carrying this T cell receptor (beta chain) has more than one count but fewer than ten. The sample comes from a study of blood T cell repertoires in COVID-19. Study-wide background: From the United States, Italy and Spain came samples of acute and convalescent COVID-19. From T cells, B-cell-depleted T cells, or PBMCs came the material, which was cDNA or gDNA.

Per the authors' pipeline: For nucleated cells, counts were estimated from reference gene primer amplification. The method was immunoSEQ multiplex PCR; TCRdb's version includes in-frame clones alone and lacks a portion of them. V, J and clone size derive from that table, while D and trimming were established from the DNA sequence. The repertoire holds 150,000 to 200,000 clones, 65% to 85% seen once, with around a fifth in the top ten. This TCR was sampled from a woman in her 70s who had recovered from COVID-19. The sample consisted of peripheral blood.

The CDR3 bases are TGTGCCAGCAGCTTATACGGTAGCCTGGATGTGAATGAGCAGTTCTTC. Encoded protein: CASSLYGSLDVNEQFF. The chain carries TRBV11-3 and TRBJ2-1, with D unclear. There are 16 residues in the CDR3. Per the germline V gene, CDR1 is SGHNT and CDR2 is YENEEA. The V end lost 2 bases, the J end lost 7 bases, and 18 bases lay between the germline ends.